This TCR beta chain comes out of a study of CD8 T cells in ankylosing spondylitis. This clonotype was observed at least ten times. Its target is not known. TCRdb re-called the 5' RACE reads through MiXCR, storing one row per CDR3 protein. The data hold 200,000 or so distinct CDR3 sequences, with under 15% observed a single time. Study findings and constraints: It was reported that disease-linked clones were significantly enriched in matched ankylosing spondylitis synovial fluid. A TCR beta motif of 7 to 9 highly homologous variants seemed to mark ankylosing spondylitis blood. In reactive arthritis synovial fluid and blood, some motif variants had been reported before. Disease-linked clones, CD8+, were relatively rare in peripheral blood.

Trimming removed 7 bases from V and 7 bases from J; junction bases left unmatched: 9. This CDR3 spans 14 amino acids. The sequence was obtained from a female donor with ankylosing spondylitis or in good health (not recorded which). This chain connects TRBV12-3 or TRBV12-4 to TRBJ2-2; 7 bases are shared with TRBD2. Sequenced: blood, either unsorted or a sorted T cell fraction (not recorded which). The CDR3 DNA reads as TGTGCCAGCATTCCCAGCGGGACGGACGGGGAGCTGTTTTTT. Translation: CASIPSGTDGELFF.